Below, 16 T cell receptor beta chains from the same sample are listed, as sequenced in a study of Ad26.COV2.S vaccination and SARS-CoV-2 variants. The treatment here: 19 received Ad26.COV2.S at low or high dose, single or two shots; roughly five received placebo; per-sample allocation not given. The investigators took samples on day 63 after the first vaccine or placebo injection. Assay used: immunoSEQ multiplex PCR; TCRdb lists only in-frame clones, some missing. The data contain hundreds of thousands of clones, more than 75% of them singletons. Sequencing was performed on peripheral blood, taken in a trial of Ad26.COV2.S vaccine versus placebo. These receptors were obtained from a person between 18 and 60 years old who received the Ad26.COV2.S COVID-19 vaccine or a placebo.

The chain uses TRBV5-1 and TRBJ1-2; 7 bases map to TRBD1. The CDR3 has 15 residues. The germline gives CDR1 SGHRS, CDR2 YFSETQ. The trim removed 4 bases at V and 8 bases at J, leaving 14 bases unmatched. In DNA, the CDR3 is TGCGCCAGCAGCCTAAGCCAGACAGGGCCGCGGGGCTACACCTTC. It specifies CASSLSQTGPRGYTF.

The chain employs TRBV29-1 and TRBJ2-5; TRBD2 aligns across 9 bases. CDR1 is SQVTM and CDR2 is ANQGSEA in the germline V gene. The junction had 9 bases not matched to a gene; V was cut back by 5 bases and J by 2 bases. The CDR3 has 15 amino acids. CDR3 in amino acids: CSVSRGSGGQETQYF. Written as DNA, the CDR3 is TGCAGCGTTTCTAGGGGTAGCGGGGGTCAAGAGACCCAGTACTTC.

This chain uses TRBV13 with TRBJ2-7; a weak D match, TRBD2 (6 bases). The CDR3 has 14 amino acids. The V end lost 4 bases, the J end lost 2 bases, and 12 bases lay between the germline ends. CDR1 and CDR2 from the germline V gene are PRHDT and FYEKMQ (reference sequence). CDR3 sequence: CASSYIAVAYEQYF. CDR3 nucleotide sequence: TGTGCCAGCAGCTATATAGCGGTCGCCTACGAGCAGTACTTC.

This chain joins TRBV7-6 and TRBJ2-1; TRBD1 agrees at 11 bases. The germline V gene has CDR1 SGHVS and CDR2 FNYEAQ. CDR3 length: 16 residues. J gave up 9 bases and V 4 bases, and 11 bases lay outside the gene matches. The CDR3 region has the DNA TGTGCCAGCAGCTCGACCGGGACAGGGGGGTCAATTGAGCAGTTCTTC. It specifies CASSSTGTGGSIEQFF.

The sample holds a few counts of this clone. The gene calls are TRBV4-1 and TRBJ2-7; 7 nucleotides agree with TRBD1. Trimming removed 1 base from V and 3 bases from J; junction bases left unmatched: 12. Germline V gene lookup returns CDR1 MGHRA and CDR2 YSYEKL. The CDR3 runs 17 residues. In DNA, the CDR3 is TGCGCCAGCAGCCAAGGGCCCTACAGGGGTCAGAACTACGAGCAGTACTTC. Translating gives CASSQGPYRGQNYEQYF.

The chain carries TRBV5-4 and TRBJ1-2; 9 nucleotides line up with TRBD1. Germline V gene sequence: CDR1 SGHNT, CDR2 YYREEE (reference sequence). Trimming at V came to 6 bases and at J to 1 base, leaving 4 bases not matched to a gene. The CDR3 runs 14 residues. The CDR3 protein is CASIGTGSNYGYTF. The DNA of the CDR3 is TGTGCCAGCATCGGGACAGGGAGTAACTATGGCTACACCTTC.

The chain employs TRBV5-3 and TRBJ2-7; 10 nucleotides match TRBD1. TRBV5-3 is identified as an open reading frame with a role that is uncertain. This CDR3 has 14 amino acids. V shed 3 bases and J 5 bases; nucleotides not matched to a gene: 5. The CDR3 DNA sequence: TGTGCCAGAAGCTACGGGACAGGGGTTCACGAGCAGTACTTC. Its protein is CARSYGTGVHEQYF.

The rearrangement uses TRBV7-9 and TRBJ2-1; D perhaps matches TRBD1 (5 bases). The V end lost 4 bases, the J end lost 2 bases, and 12 bases lay between the germline ends. The CDR3 loop spans 15 amino acids. From germline, CDR1 is SEHNR and CDR2 FQNEAQ (reference sequence). This CDR3 is CASSSTGVTYNEQFF. CDR3 DNA sequence: TGTGCCAGCAGCTCAACAGGAGTCACCTACAATGAGCAGTTCTTC.

The chain combines TRBV30 with TRBJ1-6, with D unresolved. V lost 4 bases and J lost 9, with 10 bases in between. CDR1 is GTSNPN and CDR2 is SVGIG in the germline V gene (reference sequence). The CDR3 length is 12 residues. Written as DNA, the CDR3 is TGTGCCTGGACCGCAAATAGTTCACCCCTCCACTTT. It encodes CAWTANSSPLHF.

The chain uses TRBV6-2 or TRBV6-3 and TRBJ1-5, with D maybe TRBD1 (6 bases). V was pared by 4 bases and J by 7 bases, with 14 bases between. CDR1 and CDR2 (germline): MNHEY, SVGEGT. The CDR3 runs 14 residues. The CDR3 nucleotides are TGTGCCAGCAGTTTGAAACAGGGTTTGCAGCCCCAGCATTTT. Its translation is CASSLKQGLQPQHF.

The rearrangement joins TRBV12-3 or TRBV12-4 to TRBJ1-2; TRBD1 matches 8 bases. V trimming: 5 bases; J trimming: 4 bases; junction bases outside the gene matches: 3. The CDR3 has 13 residues. The CDR3 here is CASSLGTGYGYTF. CDR3 nucleotides: TGTGCCAGCAGTCTAGGGACAGGCTATGGCTACACCTTC.

This clone was seen a single time. V gene TRBV30 combines with J gene TRBJ1-1; D unclear. The CDR3 sequence is 13 residues long. With 3 bases removed from V and 0 bases from J, the gap between germline ends came to 8 bases. Germline V lookup: CDR1 GTSNPN, CDR2 SVGIG (reference sequence). CDR3 coding DNA: TGTGCCTGGAGATTACACATGAACACTGAAGCTTTCTTT. This sequence encodes CAWRLHMNTEAFF.

This clone came up a few times. The rearrangement uses TRBV5-1 and TRBJ2-1, with 9 nucleotides matching TRBD1. Germline trimming cut 0 bases from V and 7 bases from J; bases unmatched to any gene: 5. The germline V gene encodes CDR1 SGHRS and CDR2 YFSETQ. The CDR3 spans 15 residues. For the CDR3, the DNA is TGCGCCAGCAGCTTGGACAGGGGGCTTGGAAATGAGCAGTTCTTC. Encoded protein: CASSLDRGLGNEQFF.

V and J are TRBV15 and TRBJ1-6, with 8 positions matching TRBD1. CDR3 length: 16 amino acids. The germline V gene encodes CDR1 LNHNV and CDR2 YYDKDF (reference sequence). J lost 7 bases, V lost 0 bases, and 5 bases had no gene match. The CDR3 sequence is CATSRETGVGNSPLHF. In nucleotides, the CDR3 is TGTGCCACCAGCAGAGAGACAGGGGTAGGGAATTCACCCCTCCACTTT.

The rearrangement links TRBV30 to TRBJ1-6; 7 bases align to TRBD1. The CDR3 has 16 amino acids. CDR1 is GTSNPN and CDR2 is SVGIG in the germline V gene (reference sequence). V lost 7 bases and J lost 8; bases outside the gene matches: 17. DNA of the CDR3: TGTGCCTCCGACATCCCCGGGACAGTGTATGATTCACCCCTCCACTTT. Protein product: CASDIPGTVYDSPLHF.

The chain combines TRBV7-9 with TRBJ2-7, with D possibly TRBD1 on 5 matching bases. V gave up 5 bases and J gave up 2 bases, with 16 bases separating them. Germline values: CDR1 SEHNR, CDR2 FQNEAQ (reference sequence). The CDR3 sequence is 15 residues long. The CDR3 nucleotides read TGTGCCAGCAGCGCCCTAGACAGCAGTACCTACGAGCAGTACTTC. Amino acids: CASSALDSSTYEQYF.